A selection of T cell receptor beta chains follows, all from one sample in a study of blood T cell repertoires in COVID-19. Repertoires were generated with immunoSEQ multiplex PCR, while TCRdb's copy carries only in-frame clones and drops some. The sample carries over 250,000 clones, 85% recorded once. Sequenced sample: peripheral blood. These TCRs come from a human donor in a cohort sampled during active COVID-19. Each CDR3 is given with its conserved first and last residue. A D gene is named only where the DNA matches it firmly. A row's size may be missing; if present it is once, few, many or a size class.

j_call,clone_size,d_call,v_call,cdr3_nt,cdr3_aa
TRBJ2-7,.,.,TRBV5-1,TGCGCCAGCAGCTTGGGCAGGGCGGCTGACGAGCAGTACTTC,CASSLGRAADEQYF
TRBJ2-2,.,.,TRBV7-2,TGTGCCAGCAGTCGCCGGGTCCAGAACACCGGGGAGCTGTTTTTT,CASSRRVQNTGELFF
TRBJ2-2,.,.,TRBV6-6,TGTGCCAGCAGACCCACTAGTAACACCGGGGAGCTGTTTTTT,CASRPTSNTGELFF
TRBJ2-2,.,TRBD2,TRBV6-6,TGTGCCAGCTGTCCCCTAAAAGCGGGAGGGCCGTCCGGGGAGCTGTTTTTT,CASCPLKAGGPSGELFF
TRBJ1-1,.,.,TRBV19,TGTGCCAGTAGAGGGGGAATGGTTACTGAAGCTTTCTTT,CASRGGMVTEAFF
TRBJ1-4,.,.,TRBV28,TGTGCCAGCAGTCGTGGGGACACCTATGAAAAACTGTTTTTT,CASSRGDTYEKLFF
TRBJ2-7,.,TRBD1,TRBV5-1,TGCGCCAGCAGGGTCTGGGGACAGAGCTCCTACGAGCAGTACTTC,CASRVWGQSSYEQYF
TRBJ2-5,.,.,TRBV18,TGTGCCAGCTCACCAAAAGTAGAGGGGACCCAGTACTTC,CASSPKVEGTQYF
TRBJ2-7,few,TRBD2,TRBV3-1/TRBV3-2,TGTGCCAGCAGCCCCTTAGCGGGCGTCAGGTACGAGCAGTACTTC,CASSPLAGVRYEQYF
TRBJ2-2,.,.,TRBV7-3,TGTGCCAGCAGCCCCCCGAGGACCGGGGAGCTGTTTTTT,CASSPPRTGELFF
TRBJ1-1,.,.,TRBV6-2/TRBV6-3,TGTGCCAGCAGTCCCTGGACAGACACTGAAGCTTTCTTT,CASSPWTDTEAFF
TRBJ1-2,.,.,TRBV7-2,TGTGCCAGCAGCTTATATGGAGAGCATGGCTACACCTTC,CASSLYGEHGYTF
TRBJ2-1,.,.,TRBV2,TGTGCCAGCAGTGACACCCGGGTCTTGGACAATGAGCAGTTCTTC,CASSDTRVLDNEQFF
TRBJ1-2,.,.,TRBV9,TGTGCCAGCAGTTTTTCACCGTCTGGGAGGAACCTGGGGGGCTACACCTTC,CASSFSPSGRNLGGYTF
TRBJ2-3,.,.,TRBV18,TGTGCCAGCTCACCACCCCTCACAGATACGCAGTATTTT,CASSPPLTDTQYF
TRBJ1-1,.,TRBD1,TRBV19,TGTGCCAGTAGTCGGGGTAGGGGGCTCCAACTGAACACTGAAGCTTTCTTT,CASSRGRGLQLNTEAFF
TRBJ2-3,few,TRBD2,TRBV28,TGTGCCAGTGGGACTATGAGTCCAGATACGCAGTATTTT,CASGTMSPDTQYF
TRBJ1-5,.,TRBD1,TRBV18,TGTGCCAGCTCTCGGGACAGAAATCAGCCCCAGCATTTT,CASSRDRNQPQHF
TRBJ1-2,.,.,TRBV5-1,TGCGCCAGCAGCTTGGGCAGGGGCCAGTATGGCTACACCTTC,CASSLGRGQYGYTF
TRBJ1-1,.,TRBD1,TRBV19,TGTGCCAGTAGGAGAGGACAGGCCCCTCCATTCCAAGCTTTCTTT,CASRRGQAPPFQAFF
TRBJ1-1,.,.,TRBV7-2,TGTGCCAGCAGCTTGGGGTGGAGGGCTTTCTTT,CASSLGWRAFF
TRBJ1-1,.,TRBD1,TRBV7-2,TGTGCCAGCAGCCGCCCGGGACAGAGCACTACCTCCGCTTTCTTT,CASSRPGQSTTSAFF
TRBJ2-4,.,.,TRBV20-1,TGCAGTGCCGAACAGGGCGACATTCAGTACTTC,CSAEQGDIQYF
TRBJ1-1,.,.,TRBV30,TGTGCCTGTCATAATGTGGGGGGGCCCCGAACTGAAGCTTTCTTT,CACHNVGGPRTEAFF
TRBJ2-5,.,.,TRBV4-3,TGCGCCAGCAGTCCCGGGACTCAAGAGACCCAGTACTTC,CASSPGTQETQYF
TRBJ2-2,.,.,TRBV24-1,TGTGCCACCAGTGATTTGTGGACAGGGGAGCTGTTTTTT,CATSDLWTGELFF
TRBJ2-3,.,TRBD1,TRBV5-1,TGCGCCAGCAGCTTGGCACAGGGGTGGGCAGATACGCAGTATTTT,CASSLAQGWADTQYF
TRBJ2-7,.,.,TRBV6-5,TGTGCCAGTGGGGGGCGGGAGTCCGACGAGCAGTACTTC,CASGGRESDEQYF
TRBJ1-1,.,TRBD1,TRBV24-1,TGTGCCACCGGCTCGGGACAGGGTCGAGCTTTCTTT,CATGSGQGRAFF
TRBJ2-2,once,TRBD1,TRBV19,TGTGCCAGTAGGATCCAGGGGGAGATCGGGGAGCTGTTTTTT,CASRIQGEIGELFF
TRBJ2-1,.,TRBD2,TRBV7-3,TGTGCCAGCAGCCCATGGGCGTCTAGCGGCAACAATGAGCAGTTCTTC,CASSPWASSGNNEQFF
TRBJ2-7,.,TRBD1,TRBV4-2,TGTGCCAGCAGCCAGGCTTCCGGGACAGGATACTACGAGCAGTACTTC,CASSQASGTGYYEQYF
TRBJ1-5,.,TRBD1,TRBV19,TGTGCCAGTAGTATGTACAGGGGGGATCAGCCCCAGCATTTT,CASSMYRGDQPQHF
TRBJ2-5,few,TRBD2,TRBV5-4,TGTGCCAGCAAGCGGGAGGAAGAGACCCAGTACTTC,CASKREEETQYF
TRBJ1-1,.,.,TRBV19,TGTGCCAGTAGTATAATCTCCCAGAAGGGTCGAGGGAAAGCTTTCTTT,CASSIISQKGRGKAFF
TRBJ1-4,.,.,TRBV7-9,TGTGCCAGCAGCCAAGTAGGGGGTACAGGGGAAAAACTGTTTTTT,CASSQVGGTGEKLFF
TRBJ1-5,.,.,TRBV7-9,TGTGCCAGCAGCTTAGAGGGGGGGACCAGTTCACCTCAGCCCCAGCATTTT,CASSLEGGTSSPQPQHF
TRBJ1-1,few,.,TRBV6-2/TRBV6-3,TGTGCCAGCAGTTACCTCCGGAACACTGAAGCTTTCTTT,CASSYLRNTEAFF
TRBJ2-1,.,TRBD2,TRBV29-1,TGCAGCGTTGAGGTTAGCGGGACTGGGCAGTTCTTC,CSVEVSGTGQFF
TRBJ1-5,few,.,TRBV7-8,TGTGCCAGCAGCTTAGATGCAGGCTATCAGCCCCAGCATTTT,CASSLDAGYQPQHF
TRBJ2-1,.,.,TRBV5-8,TGTGCCAGCAGCTCTGCGAGGGCGGCCTACAATGAGCAGTTCTTC,CASSSARAAYNEQFF
TRBJ2-7,.,TRBD2,TRBV7-9,TGTGCCAGCAGCTTAGTTAGCGGGAGTGAGCAGTACTTC,CASSLVSGSEQYF
TRBJ2-7,.,TRBD2,TRBV2,TGTGCCAGCGATCGGGGACTAGCGGGAGGCGGCTCCTACGAGCAGTACTTC,CASDRGLAGGGSYEQYF
TRBJ1-3,.,TRBD1,TRBV6-5,TGTGCCAGCAGCCGGGACAGGTCCTCTGGAAACACCATATATTTT,CASSRDRSSGNTIYF
TRBJ1-2,.,TRBD1,TRBV6-1,TGTGCCAGCAGTGAAAGGCCGACAGGGGGCAAAAACACCTTC,CASSERPTGGKNTF
TRBJ1-3,.,.,TRBV28,TGTGCCAGCAGTTCAGTAAACTCTGGAAACACCATATATTTT,CASSSVNSGNTIYF